The 11 T cell receptor beta chains below were found in one sample sequenced in a study of PD-L1 blockade in urothelial cancer. Time point in this sample: pretreatment peripheral blood. Method: immunoSEQ multiplex PCR; TCRdb's copy keeps in-frame clones and lacks some. The sample carries 50,000 or so clones, roughly 86% recorded once. Here the sequenced sample was PBMCs, taken around atezolizumab (anti-PD-L1) treatment. The receptors here all came from a man in his fifties or sixties with urothelial cancer.

The rearrangement links TRBV13 to TRBJ1-1; D remains ambiguous. The V end lost 5 bases, the J end lost 4 bases, and 14 bases lay between the germline ends. Germline lookup yields CDR1 PRHDT and CDR2 FYEKMQ (reference sequence). There are 14 residues in the CDR3. DNA for the CDR3: TGTGCCAGCAGCGGGATGGGGAGTCGCACTGAAGCTTTCTTT. Its translation: CASSGMGSRTEAFF.

This chain connects TRBV6-5 to TRBJ1-1; 11 nucleotides line up with TRBD1. This CDR3 spans 16 amino acids. V shed 2 bases, J shed 1 base, and the junction held 3 bases outside the gene matches. Germline lookup yields CDR1 MNHEY and CDR2 SVGAGI. CDR3 sequence: CASSYLDRGPNTEAFF. CDR3 sequence (DNA): TGTGCCAGCAGTTACCTGGACAGGGGGCCGAACACTGAAGCTTTCTTT.

The rearrangement links TRBV18 to TRBJ1-3, with no clear D. The V and J ends lost 1 base and 4 bases respectively, with 8 bases between them. Germline lookup yields CDR1 KGHSH and CDR2 LQKENI. The CDR3 contains 14 residues. The CDR3 DNA is TGTGCCAGCTCACCACAGGGAGACGGAAACACCATATATTTT. Translating gives CASSPQGDGNTIYF.

In its sample, this clone was seen once. The rearrangement joins TRBV4-2 to TRBJ2-6; 7 bases align to TRBD2. CDR1 is LGHNA, CDR2 YNFKEQ, per germline. The CDR3 loop spans 18 amino acids. Trimming removed 0 bases from V and 0 bases from J; junction bases left unmatched: 5. The CDR3 loop is CASSQDFGGSSGANVLTF. CDR3 nucleotide sequence: TGTGCCAGCAGCCAAGATTTCGGCGGGAGCTCTGGGGCCAACGTCCTGACTTTC.

This chain joins TRBV19 and TRBJ1-2; the D gene is possibly TRBD1 (5 bases). Germline loops: CDR1 LNHDA, CDR2 SQIVND (reference sequence). The CDR3 runs to 12 residues. V dropped 6 bases and J dropped 6 bases, with 11 bases sitting between them. The CDR3 region is CASRGLGHGYTF. CDR3 coding DNA: TGTGCCAGTAGGGGACTCGGCCATGGCTACACCTTC.

V usage is TRBV7-9 and J usage is TRBJ1-1; 11 bases match TRBD1. This CDR3 spans 13 amino acids. Per the germline V gene, CDR1 is SEHNR and CDR2 is FQNEAQ (reference sequence). V dropped 3 bases and J dropped 10; count of bases not matched to a gene: 4. In DNA, the CDR3 is TGTGCCAGCAGCTTTGGGACAGGGGGGGCAGCTTTCTTT. It codes for CASSFGTGGAAFF.

The rearrangement links TRBV29-1 to TRBJ1-5; tentatively, D is TRBD1 (6 bases). The V gene lost 6 bases and the J gene lost 4 bases, with 13 bases spanning the gap. Germline-derived CDR1 and CDR2 are SQVTM and ANQGSEA. The CDR3 is made up of 13 amino acids. The CDR3 nucleotides are TGCAGCGTGGGGGCGCAGTTTAATCAGCCCCAGCATTTT. This gives the protein CSVGAQFNQPQHF.

V and J are TRBV19 and TRBJ2-1; 12 nucleotides line up with TRBD2. This CDR3 has 16 amino acids. Trimming took 5 bases from V and 2 from J; bases not matched to a gene: 4. Germline CDR1 and CDR2: LNHDA and SQIVND (reference sequence). The CDR3 here is CASSLLAGGPYNEQFF. Written as DNA, the CDR3 is TGTGCCAGTAGTTTACTAGCGGGAGGACCCTACAATGAGCAGTTCTTC.

J is TRBJ1-2 and V is TRBV29-1; 7 bases are shared with TRBD1. This CDR3 has 11 amino acids. J lost 4 bases, V lost 6 bases, and 2 bases had no gene match. Germline loops: CDR1 SQVTM, CDR2 ANQGSEA. This chain's CDR3 is CSVRQGYGYTF. In nucleotides, the CDR3 is TGCAGCGTAAGACAGGGCTATGGCTACACCTTC. Looking up the rest from reference TRBV29-1 and TRBJ1-2 gives the full variable domain: SAVISQKPSRDICQRGTSLTIQCQVDSQVTMMFWYRQQPGQSLTLIATANQGSEATYESGFVIDKFPISRPNLTFSTLTVSNMSPEDSSIYLCSVRQGYGYTFGSGTRLTVV.

The chain has TRBV4-1 and TRBJ1-6, with 8 bases matching TRBD1. With 5 bases clipped from V and 7 bases from J, the junction kept 4 bases outside the gene matches. In germline, CDR1 is MGHRA, CDR2 YSYEKL. This CDR3 has 14 amino acids. The CDR3 bases are TGCGCCAGCAGCTTCCGGACAGGGAATTCACCCCTCCACTTT. Translating gives CASSFRTGNSPLHF.

The V gene is TRBV18, the J gene TRBJ1-2; D is undetermined. Germline CDR1 and CDR2: KGHSH and LQKENI. This CDR3 comprises 13 residues. Trimming took off 3 bases at V and 2 bases at J, with 7 bases between the two ends. The CDR3 reads CASSPQTNYGYTF. The CDR3 bases are TGTGCCAGCTCACCGCAGACAAACTATGGCTACACCTTC.